A selection of T cell receptor beta chains follows, all from one sample in a study of blood T cell repertoires in COVID-19. Clones were sequenced by immunoSEQ multiplex PCR, and TCRdb holds only the in-frame ones, with some missing. The table lists a few hundred thousand clones, 75% to 90% of them singletons. The sample comprised PBMCs or T cells enriched from blood (not recorded which). Every receptor here comes from a woman aged 25-40 years who had recovered from COVID-19. The CDR3 runs from the conserved cysteine through the conserved F or W. D genes are given only for firm matches. For some rows the clone size is stated as once, few or many, or as a class when expanded; others skip it.

v_call: TRBV18
j_call: TRBJ1-4
d_call: TRBD1
clone_size: .
cdr3_aa: CASSPGTGEDWRKLFF
cdr3_nt: TGTGCCAGCTCACCAGGGACAGGGGAGGATTGGCGGAAACTGTTTTTT

v_call: TRBV7-2
j_call: TRBJ1-1
d_call: TRBD1
clone_size: .
cdr3_aa: CASSSGTGLKAFF
cdr3_nt: TGTGCCAGCAGCTCTGGGACAGGGTTGAAAGCTTTCTTT

v_call: TRBV9
j_call: TRBJ1-3
d_call: .
clone_size: .
cdr3_aa: CASSVDAVSGNTIYF
cdr3_nt: TGTGCCAGCAGCGTAGATGCAGTGTCTGGAAACACCATATATTTT

v_call: TRBV7-8
j_call: TRBJ2-7
d_call: .
clone_size: .
cdr3_aa: CASRGHSSYEQYF
cdr3_nt: TGTGCCAGCAGGGGACATAGCTCCTACGAGCAGTACTTC

v_call: TRBV6-5
j_call: TRBJ2-7
d_call: TRBD2
clone_size: .
cdr3_aa: CASKPRGGNYEQYF
cdr3_nt: TGTGCCAGCAAGCCCCGGGGGGGGAACTACGAGCAGTACTTC

v_call: TRBV7-2
j_call: TRBJ2-7
d_call: .
clone_size: .
cdr3_aa: CASSLGGRIYEQYF
cdr3_nt: TGTGCCAGCAGCTTAGGGGGGAGGATCTACGAGCAGTACTTC

v_call: TRBV9
j_call: TRBJ2-7
d_call: .
clone_size: .
cdr3_aa: CASSGDREDEQYF
cdr3_nt: TGTGCCAGCAGCGGAGACAGGGAGGATGAGCAGTACTTC

v_call: TRBV3-1/TRBV3-2
j_call: TRBJ1-1
d_call: .
clone_size: .
cdr3_aa: CASSQVPNEAFF
cdr3_nt: TGTGCCAGCAGCCAAGTGCCGAATGAGGCTTTCTTT

v_call: TRBV7-9
j_call: TRBJ2-1
d_call: TRBD1
clone_size: .
cdr3_aa: CASSLGQGAGPGQFF
cdr3_nt: TGTGCCAGCAGCTTAGGACAGGGCGCCGGACCGGGGCAGTTCTTC

v_call: TRBV5-1
j_call: TRBJ2-1
d_call: TRBD2
clone_size: .
cdr3_aa: CASKTSGTYNEQFF
cdr3_nt: TGCGCCAGCAAAACTAGCGGCACCTACAATGAGCAGTTCTTC

v_call: TRBV5-6
j_call: TRBJ2-7
d_call: .
clone_size: .
cdr3_aa: CASSVQGEQYF
cdr3_nt: TGTGCCAGCAGCGTCCAGGGGGAGCAGTACTTC

v_call: TRBV5-4
j_call: TRBJ2-5
d_call: TRBD1
clone_size: .
cdr3_aa: CASTGDRRETQYF
cdr3_nt: TGTGCCAGCACCGGGGACAGAAGGGAGACCCAGTACTTC

v_call: TRBV5-4
j_call: TRBJ2-7
d_call: .
clone_size: .
cdr3_aa: CASSFSLAYEQYF
cdr3_nt: TGTGCCAGCAGCTTTTCGCTAGCCTACGAGCAGTACTTC

v_call: TRBV6-5
j_call: TRBJ1-3
d_call: .
clone_size: .
cdr3_aa: CASSYSSPGSGNTIYF
cdr3_nt: TGTGCCAGCAGTTACTCGAGTCCAGGGTCGGGAAACACCATATATTTT

v_call: TRBV7-2
j_call: TRBJ2-7
d_call: TRBD2
clone_size: .
cdr3_aa: CASSLESGGVEQYF
cdr3_nt: TGTGCCAGCAGCTTAGAGAGCGGGGGTGTAGAGCAGTACTTC

v_call: TRBV6-2/TRBV6-3
j_call: TRBJ1-3
d_call: .
clone_size: .
cdr3_aa: CASSYQTRGVGNTIYF
cdr3_nt: TGTGCCAGCAGTTACCAGACTCGCGGAGTTGGAAACACCATATATTTT

v_call: TRBV7-9
j_call: TRBJ1-2
d_call: TRBD1
clone_size: .
cdr3_aa: CASSLDPGQGSYGYTF
cdr3_nt: TGTGCCAGCAGCTTAGATCCGGGACAGGGAAGCTATGGCTACACCTTC

v_call: TRBV27
j_call: TRBJ1-5
d_call: .
clone_size: few
cdr3_aa: CASSLKPTHSNQPQHF
cdr3_nt: TGTGCCAGCAGTTTAAAACCCACTCATAGCAATCAGCCCCAGCATTTT

v_call: TRBV28
j_call: TRBJ2-5
d_call: TRBD2
clone_size: once
cdr3_aa: CASSSPKGLEGETQYF
cdr3_nt: TGTGCCAGCAGTTCACCCAAGGGACTAGAAGGGGAGACCCAGTACTTC

v_call: TRBV4-1
j_call: TRBJ1-2
d_call: .
clone_size: .
cdr3_aa: CASSPIQSYGYTF
cdr3_nt: TGCGCCAGCAGCCCCATACAGAGCTATGGCTACACCTTC

v_call: TRBV2
j_call: TRBJ2-3
d_call: .
clone_size: .
cdr3_aa: CASSELGASTDTQYF
cdr3_nt: TGTGCCAGCAGTGAATTGGGGGCGTCGACAGATACGCAGTATTTT

v_call: TRBV12-2
j_call: TRBJ1-1
d_call: .
clone_size: .
cdr3_aa: CASRLARPGGMNTEAFF
cdr3_nt: TGTGCAAGTCGCTTAGCGCGACCCGGGGGTATGAACACTGAAGCTTTCTTT

v_call: TRBV2
j_call: TRBJ2-5
d_call: .
clone_size: few
cdr3_aa: CASTRGNQETQYF
cdr3_nt: TGTGCCAGCACGCGGGGTAACCAAGAGACCCAGTACTTC

v_call: TRBV9
j_call: TRBJ2-5
d_call: TRBD2
clone_size: .
cdr3_aa: CASSPERLGGMGETQYF
cdr3_nt: TGTGCCAGCAGCCCCGAGCGATTGGGAGGGATGGGAGAGACCCAGTACTTC

v_call: TRBV19
j_call: TRBJ1-6
d_call: .
clone_size: .
cdr3_aa: CASSIGQENSPLHF
cdr3_nt: TGTGCCAGTAGTATAGGACAGGAAAATTCACCCCTCCACTTT

v_call: TRBV11-2
j_call: TRBJ2-1
d_call: TRBD2
clone_size: .
cdr3_aa: CASSFPAGAGGEQFF
cdr3_nt: TGTGCCAGCAGCTTCCCGGCGGGAGCGGGGGGTGAGCAGTTCTTC

v_call: TRBV2
j_call: TRBJ2-1
d_call: TRBD2
clone_size: .
cdr3_aa: CASSESGSYNEQFF
cdr3_nt: TGTGCCAGCAGTGAGAGCGGGAGCTACAATGAGCAGTTCTTC

v_call: TRBV7-2
j_call: TRBJ2-5
d_call: TRBD2
clone_size: .
cdr3_aa: CASSSGSSGVQETQYF
cdr3_nt: TGTGCCAGCAGCTCCGGGTCTAGCGGGGTCCAAGAGACCCAGTACTTC

v_call: TRBV6-5
j_call: TRBJ2-5
d_call: TRBD1
clone_size: .
cdr3_aa: CASSSGDRGFQETQYF
cdr3_nt: TGTGCCAGCAGTTCTGGAGACAGGGGGTTCCAAGAGACCCAGTACTTC

v_call: TRBV25-1
j_call: TRBJ1-1
d_call: .
clone_size: .
cdr3_aa: CASSPYGGEAFF
cdr3_nt: TGTGCCAGCAGCCCTTATGGCGGTGAAGCTTTCTTT

v_call: TRBV11-2
j_call: TRBJ1-2
d_call: TRBD1
clone_size: .
cdr3_aa: CASRGTGDYGYTF
cdr3_nt: TGTGCCAGCAGGGGGACAGGAGACTATGGCTACACCTTC

v_call: TRBV7-7
j_call: TRBJ2-1
d_call: TRBD2
clone_size: .
cdr3_aa: CASSPRLAGGPGEQFF
cdr3_nt: TGTGCCAGCAGCCCCCGACTAGCGGGAGGGCCCGGTGAGCAGTTCTTC

v_call: TRBV5-1
j_call: TRBJ1-1
d_call: .
clone_size: .
cdr3_aa: CASSPRVSNTEAFF
cdr3_nt: TGCGCCAGCAGCCCGCGGGTCAGTAACACTGAAGCTTTCTTT

v_call: TRBV9
j_call: TRBJ2-1
d_call: .
clone_size: .
cdr3_aa: CASSQAEVSWNEQFF
cdr3_nt: TGTGCCAGCAGCCAAGCGGAGGTCTCCTGGAATGAGCAGTTCTTC

v_call: TRBV4-1
j_call: TRBJ2-2
d_call: .
clone_size: .
cdr3_aa: CASTGPGRGLGELFF
cdr3_nt: TGCGCCAGCACCGGCCCAGGCAGGGGATTAGGGGAGCTGTTTTTT

v_call: TRBV4-1
j_call: TRBJ1-3
d_call: .
clone_size: few
cdr3_aa: CASSRGGLGNTIYF
cdr3_nt: TGCGCCAGCAGCCGGGGGGGACTTGGAAACACCATATATTTT

v_call: TRBV19
j_call: TRBJ1-5
d_call: .
clone_size: .
cdr3_aa: CASSTQGGNQPQHF
cdr3_nt: TGTGCCAGTAGTACGCAGGGCGGCAATCAGCCCCAGCATTTT

v_call: TRBV11-2
j_call: TRBJ1-2
d_call: .
clone_size: .
cdr3_aa: CASSQTAGGGYGYTF
cdr3_nt: TGTGCCAGCAGCCAGACTGCCGGGGGAGGCTATGGCTACACCTTC

v_call: TRBV7-8
j_call: TRBJ2-7
d_call: TRBD1
clone_size: .
cdr3_aa: CAIGRDRGYEQYF
cdr3_nt: TGTGCCATCGGCCGGGACAGGGGCTACGAGCAGTACTTC

v_call: TRBV15
j_call: TRBJ1-1
d_call: TRBD1
clone_size: .
cdr3_aa: CATSRGTQGAMNLAFF
cdr3_nt: TGTGCCACCAGCAGAGGAACCCAGGGGGCCATGAACTTGGCTTTCTTT

v_call: TRBV6-2/TRBV6-3
j_call: TRBJ2-1
d_call: TRBD2
clone_size: once
cdr3_aa: CASGRTLGRTSGANNEQFF
cdr3_nt: TGTGCCAGCGGCCGAACCTTGGGAAGGACTAGCGGAGCCAACAATGAGCAGTTCTTC

v_call: TRBV28
j_call: TRBJ1-2
d_call: .
clone_size: .
cdr3_aa: CASLGIGVYGYTF
cdr3_nt: TGTGCCAGTCTGGGGATCGGGGTATATGGCTACACCTTC

v_call: TRBV6-5
j_call: TRBJ1-6
d_call: TRBD1
clone_size: .
cdr3_aa: CASRGQGIVPLHF
cdr3_nt: TGTGCCAGCAGGGGACAGGGGATTGTACCCCTCCACTTT

v_call: TRBV28
j_call: TRBJ2-7
d_call: TRBD2
clone_size: .
cdr3_aa: CASSLEFGTSGYEQYF
cdr3_nt: TGTGCCAGCAGTTTGGAGTTTGGGACTAGCGGCTACGAGCAGTACTTC

v_call: TRBV28
j_call: TRBJ1-5
d_call: TRBD1
clone_size: .
cdr3_aa: CASRLDRDSSNQPQHF
cdr3_nt: TGTGCCAGCAGACTTGACAGGGATAGTAGCAATCAGCCCCAGCATTTT

v_call: TRBV28
j_call: TRBJ1-5
d_call: .
clone_size: .
cdr3_aa: CASSPDRRREYQPQHF
cdr3_nt: TGTGCCAGCAGCCCAGACAGGAGGCGGGAGTATCAGCCCCAGCATTTT

v_call: TRBV7-3
j_call: TRBJ2-3
d_call: .
clone_size: .
cdr3_aa: CASSPGQGSTDTQYF
cdr3_nt: TGTGCCAGCAGCCCTGGGCAGGGAAGCACAGATACGCAGTATTTT

v_call: TRBV7-9
j_call: TRBJ1-1
d_call: .
clone_size: .
cdr3_aa: CASSLNSMNTEAFF
cdr3_nt: TGTGCCAGCAGCTTAAACAGCATGAACACTGAAGCTTTCTTT

v_call: TRBV19
j_call: TRBJ2-5
d_call: .
clone_size: once
cdr3_aa: CASSRRRAPKGETQYF
cdr3_nt: TGTGCCAGTAGTAGGAGGAGGGCTCCAAAGGGGGAGACCCAGTACTTC

v_call: TRBV18
j_call: TRBJ1-4
d_call: TRBD1
clone_size: .
cdr3_aa: CASSPTGTGATNEKLFF
cdr3_nt: TGTGCCAGCTCACCTACCGGGACAGGGGCCACTAATGAAAAACTGTTTTTT

v_call: TRBV3-1/TRBV3-2
j_call: TRBJ1-2
d_call: TRBD1
clone_size: .
cdr3_aa: CASSYLGQGSGYTF
cdr3_nt: TGTGCCAGCAGCTACTTGGGACAGGGTAGCGGCTACACCTTC

v_call: TRBV7-3
j_call: TRBJ2-1
d_call: TRBD2
clone_size: .
cdr3_aa: CASSLLAGSYNEQFF
cdr3_nt: TGTGCCAGCAGCTTACTAGCGGGCTCCTACAATGAGCAGTTCTTC

v_call: TRBV19
j_call: TRBJ2-7
d_call: .
clone_size: .
cdr3_aa: CASSPTGSYEQYF
cdr3_nt: TGTGCCAGTAGCCCAACAGGGTCCTACGAGCAGTACTTC